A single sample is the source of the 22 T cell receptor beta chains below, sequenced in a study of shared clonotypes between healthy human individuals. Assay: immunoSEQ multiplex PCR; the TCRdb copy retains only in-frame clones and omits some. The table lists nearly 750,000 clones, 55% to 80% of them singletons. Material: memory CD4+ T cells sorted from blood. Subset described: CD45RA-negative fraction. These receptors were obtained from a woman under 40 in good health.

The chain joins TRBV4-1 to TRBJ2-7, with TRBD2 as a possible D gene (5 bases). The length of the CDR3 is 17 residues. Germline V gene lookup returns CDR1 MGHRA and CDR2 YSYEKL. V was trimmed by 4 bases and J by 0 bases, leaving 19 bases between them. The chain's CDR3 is CASSPPLRGPSSYEQYF. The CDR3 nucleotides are TGCGCCAGCAGCCCTCCCTTGCGAGGGCCGAGCTCCTACGAGCAGTACTTC.

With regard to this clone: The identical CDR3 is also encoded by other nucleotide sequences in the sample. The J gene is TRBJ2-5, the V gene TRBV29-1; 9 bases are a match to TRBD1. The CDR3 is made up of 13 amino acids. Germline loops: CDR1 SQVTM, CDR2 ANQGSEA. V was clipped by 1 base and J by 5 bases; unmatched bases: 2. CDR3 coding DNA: TGCAGCGTTGAAGGGACAGGGGTGGAGACCCAGTACTTC. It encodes CSVEGTGVETQYF.

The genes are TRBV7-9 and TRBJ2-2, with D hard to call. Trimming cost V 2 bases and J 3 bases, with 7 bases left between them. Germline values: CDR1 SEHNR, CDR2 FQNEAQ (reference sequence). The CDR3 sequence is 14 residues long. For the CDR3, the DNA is TGTGCCAGCAGCTTACCCGTAGACACCGGGGAGCTGTTTTTT. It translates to CASSLPVDTGELFF.

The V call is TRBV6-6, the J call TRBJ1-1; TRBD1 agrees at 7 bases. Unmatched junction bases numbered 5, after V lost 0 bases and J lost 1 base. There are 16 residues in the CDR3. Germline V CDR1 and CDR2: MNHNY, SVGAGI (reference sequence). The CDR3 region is CASSYSGTVTNTEAFF. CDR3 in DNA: TGTGCCAGCAGTTACTCTGGGACAGTCACGAACACTGAAGCTTTCTTT.

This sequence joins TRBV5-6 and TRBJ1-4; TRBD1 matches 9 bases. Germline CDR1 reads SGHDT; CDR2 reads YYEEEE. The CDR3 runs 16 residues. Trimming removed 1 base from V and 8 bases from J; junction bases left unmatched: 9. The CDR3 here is CASSLRSGQGDEKLFF. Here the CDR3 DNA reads TGTGCCAGCAGCTTGAGGTCGGGACAGGGTGACGAAAAACTGTTTTTT. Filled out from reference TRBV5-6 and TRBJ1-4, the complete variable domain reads DAGVTQSPTHLIKTRGQQVTLRCSPKSGHDTVSWYQQALGQGPQFIFQYYEEEERQRGNFPDRFSGHQFPNYSSELNVNALLLGDSALYLCASSLRSGQGDEKLFFGSGTQLSVL.

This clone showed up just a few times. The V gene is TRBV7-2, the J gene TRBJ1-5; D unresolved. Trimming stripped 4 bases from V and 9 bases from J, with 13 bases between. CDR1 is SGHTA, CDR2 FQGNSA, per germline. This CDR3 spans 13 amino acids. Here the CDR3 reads CASSSGDVRPQHF. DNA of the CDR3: TGTGCCAGCAGCTCGGGAGATGTTAGGCCCCAGCATTTT.

The CDR3: CASSPWAGNTEAFF. CDR3 DNA sequence: TGTGCCAGCAGCCCGTGGGCGGGAAACACTGAAGCTTTCTTT. This sequence joins TRBV5-4 and TRBJ1-1; D not certain. The CDR3 loop spans 14 amino acids. The germline CDR1 and CDR2 sequences are SGHNT and YYREEE (reference sequence). V was shortened by 4 bases and J by 2 bases, with 12 bases between the two germline ends.

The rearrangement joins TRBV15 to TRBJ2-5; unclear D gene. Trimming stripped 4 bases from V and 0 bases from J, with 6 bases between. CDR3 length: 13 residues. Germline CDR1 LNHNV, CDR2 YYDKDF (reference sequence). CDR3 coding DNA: TGTGCCACCAGCAACGGGTACCAAGAGACCCAGTACTTC. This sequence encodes CATSNGYQETQYF.

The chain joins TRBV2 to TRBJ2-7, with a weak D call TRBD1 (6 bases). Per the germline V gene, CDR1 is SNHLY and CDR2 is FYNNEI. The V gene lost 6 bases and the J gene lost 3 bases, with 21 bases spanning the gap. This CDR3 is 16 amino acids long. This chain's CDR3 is CASRPALRDTNYEQYF. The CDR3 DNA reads TGTGCCAGCAGACCCGCACTCCGGGACACAAACTACGAGCAGTACTTC.

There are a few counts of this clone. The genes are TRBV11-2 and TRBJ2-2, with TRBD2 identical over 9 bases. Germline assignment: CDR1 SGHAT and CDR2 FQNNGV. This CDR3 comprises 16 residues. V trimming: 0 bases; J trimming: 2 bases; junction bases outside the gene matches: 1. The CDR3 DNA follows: TGTGCCAGCAGCTTAGAACTAGCGGGTAACACCGGGGAGCTGTTTTTT. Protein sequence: CASSLELAGNTGELFF.

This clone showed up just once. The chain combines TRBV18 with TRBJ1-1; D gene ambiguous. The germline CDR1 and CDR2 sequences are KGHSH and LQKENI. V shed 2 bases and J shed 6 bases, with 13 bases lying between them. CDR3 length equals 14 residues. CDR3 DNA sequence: TGTGCCAGCTCACCATACCAGCCCGGCTCTGAAGCTTTCTTT. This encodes CASSPYQPGSEAFF.

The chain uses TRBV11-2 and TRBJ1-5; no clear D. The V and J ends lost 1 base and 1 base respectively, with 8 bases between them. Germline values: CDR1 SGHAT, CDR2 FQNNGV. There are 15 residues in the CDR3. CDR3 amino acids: CASSLGPGSNQPQHF. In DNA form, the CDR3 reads TGTGCCAGCAGCTTAGGACCCGGGAGCAATCAGCCCCAGCATTTT. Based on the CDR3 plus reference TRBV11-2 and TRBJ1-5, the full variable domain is EAGVAQSPRYKIIEKRQSVAFWCNPISGHATLYWYQQILGQGPKLLIQFQNNGVVDDSQLPKDRFSAERLKGVDSTLKIQPAKLEDSAVYLCASSLGPGSNQPQHFGDGTRLSIL.

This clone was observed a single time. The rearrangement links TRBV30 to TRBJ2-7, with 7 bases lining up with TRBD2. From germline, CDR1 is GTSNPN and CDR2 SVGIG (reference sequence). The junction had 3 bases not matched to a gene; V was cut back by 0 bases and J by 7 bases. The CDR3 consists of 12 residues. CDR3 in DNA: TGTGCCTGGAGTGTCGGGGAGGGGGAGCAGTACTTC. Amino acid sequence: CAWSVGEGEQYF.

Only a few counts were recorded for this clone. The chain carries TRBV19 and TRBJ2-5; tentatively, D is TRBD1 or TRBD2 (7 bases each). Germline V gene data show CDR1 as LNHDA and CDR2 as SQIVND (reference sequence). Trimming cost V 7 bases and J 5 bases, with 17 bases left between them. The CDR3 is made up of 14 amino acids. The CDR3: CASTSGGGVETQYF. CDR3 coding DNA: TGTGCCAGTACCTCAGGGGGAGGGGTTGAGACCCAGTACTTC.

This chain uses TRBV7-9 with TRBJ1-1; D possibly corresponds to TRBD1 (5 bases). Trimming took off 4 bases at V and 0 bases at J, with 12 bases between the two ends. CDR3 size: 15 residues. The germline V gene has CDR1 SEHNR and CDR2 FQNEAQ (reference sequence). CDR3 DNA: TGTGCCAGCAGCTCCCAACAGGTCTTGAACACTGAAGCTTTCTTT. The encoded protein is CASSSQQVLNTEAFF.

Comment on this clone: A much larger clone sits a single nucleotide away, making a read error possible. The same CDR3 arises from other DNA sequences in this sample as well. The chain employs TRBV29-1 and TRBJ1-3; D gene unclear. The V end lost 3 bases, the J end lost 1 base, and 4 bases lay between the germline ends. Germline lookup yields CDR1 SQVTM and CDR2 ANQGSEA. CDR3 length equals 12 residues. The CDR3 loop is CSVDTSGNTIYF. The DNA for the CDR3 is TGCAGCGTTGACACATCTGGAAACACCATATATTTT.

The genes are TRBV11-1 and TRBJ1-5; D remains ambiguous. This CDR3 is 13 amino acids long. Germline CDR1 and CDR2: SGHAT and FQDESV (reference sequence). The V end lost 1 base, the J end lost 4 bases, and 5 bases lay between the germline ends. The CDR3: CASSLEENQPQHF. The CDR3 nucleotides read TGTGCCAGCAGCTTAGAAGAGAATCAGCCCCAGCATTTT. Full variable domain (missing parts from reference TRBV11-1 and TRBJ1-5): EAEVAQSPRYKITEKSQAVAFWCDPISGHATLYWYRQILGQGPELLVQFQDESVVDDSQLPKDRFSAERLKGVDSTLKIQPAELGDSAMYLCASSLEENQPQHFGDGTRLSIL.

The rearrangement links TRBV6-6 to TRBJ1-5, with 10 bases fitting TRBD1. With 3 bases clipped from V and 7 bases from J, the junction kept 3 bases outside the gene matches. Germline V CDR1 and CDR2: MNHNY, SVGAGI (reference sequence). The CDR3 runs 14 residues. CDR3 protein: CASSYGQGVQPQHF. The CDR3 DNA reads TGTGCCAGCAGTTATGGACAGGGGGTCCAGCCCCAGCATTTT.

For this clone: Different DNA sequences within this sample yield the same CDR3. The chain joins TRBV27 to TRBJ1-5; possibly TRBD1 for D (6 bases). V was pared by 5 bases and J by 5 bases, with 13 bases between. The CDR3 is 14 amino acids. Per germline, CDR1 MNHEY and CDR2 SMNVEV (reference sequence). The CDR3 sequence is CASSEQGSYQPQHF. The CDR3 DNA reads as TGTGCCAGCAGTGAACAGGGTTCATATCAGCCCCAGCATTTT.

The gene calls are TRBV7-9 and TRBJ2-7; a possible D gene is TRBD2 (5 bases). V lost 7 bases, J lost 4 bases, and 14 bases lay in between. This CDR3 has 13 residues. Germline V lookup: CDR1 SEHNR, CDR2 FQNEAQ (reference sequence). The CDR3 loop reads CASTPPSGYEQYF. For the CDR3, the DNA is TGTGCCAGCACCCCCCCGTCGGGGTACGAGCAGTACTTC.

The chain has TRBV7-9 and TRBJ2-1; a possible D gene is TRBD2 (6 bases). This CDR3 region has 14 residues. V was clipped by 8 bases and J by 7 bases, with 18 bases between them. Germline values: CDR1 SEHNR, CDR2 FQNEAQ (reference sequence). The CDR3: CASASAHRENEQFF. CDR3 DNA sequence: TGTGCCAGCGCTAGCGCACACCGAGAAAATGAGCAGTTCTTC.

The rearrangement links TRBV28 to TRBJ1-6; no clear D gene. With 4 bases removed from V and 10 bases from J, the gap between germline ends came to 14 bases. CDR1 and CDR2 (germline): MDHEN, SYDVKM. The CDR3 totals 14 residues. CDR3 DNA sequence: TGTGCCAGCAGTTCCTTCGCGGGGAAATCACCCCTCCACTTT. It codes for CASSSFAGKSPLHF.